The 32 T cell receptor beta chains reported below all come from one sample, sequenced in a study of human T cells and chemical hapten exposure. Documented time point: pre-sensitization, week 0. The sample's treatment: therapeutic diphenylcyclopropenone sensitization with weekly scalp DPC. It was from unfractionated whole blood that total RNA was extracted. TCRdb fed the RACE reads into MiXCR, producing one record per CDR3 protein. Of around 33,000 distinct CDR3 sequences listed, 12% are singletons. Sequencing used whole blood, obtained in connection with sensitization to the hapten diphenylcyclopropenone (DPC). These receptors were obtained from a woman aged 40-49 years with alopecia areata. Some clones in this sample may be carry-over from other donors' samples.

This clonotype was recorded at least ten times. The CDR3 loop is CASSPGVNYGYTF. The CDR3 nucleotides read TGCGCCAGCAGCCCGGGGGTTAACTATGGCTACACCTTC. This sequence joins TRBV10-2 and TRBJ1-2; possibly TRBD1 for D (5 bases). Trimming left V 6 bases short and J 1 base short, with 9 bases between. Germline assignment: CDR1 WSHSY and CDR2 SAAADI. This CDR3 is built from 13 residues.

This clonotype was counted many times. The chain uses TRBV4-1 and TRBJ2-7; 8 positions match TRBD1. Trimming at V came to 5 bases and at J to 3 bases, leaving 21 bases not matched to a gene. This CDR3 comprises 19 residues. CDR1 MGHRA and CDR2 YSYEKL come from the germline V gene. CDR3 sequence (DNA): TGCGCCAGCAGCGCCAGGACAGGGCTTTTCGTTGGGGTGGACTACGAGCAGTACTTC. Translation: CASSARTGLFVGVDYEQYF.

The sample holds many counts of this clonotype. The chain combines TRBV20-1 with TRBJ1-5; D perhaps matches TRBD1 (6 bases). The ends were cut back, 5 bases at V and 3 bases at J, with 11 bases in the middle. Germline V lookup: CDR1 DFQATT, CDR2 SNEGSKA (reference sequence). The CDR3 sequence is 13 residues long. The CDR3 loop is CSAPQGYNQPQHF. The CDR3 bases are TGCAGTGCTCCGCAGGGGTACAATCAGCCCCAGCATTTT.

This sequence joins TRBV6-2 or TRBV6-3 and TRBJ2-3; TRBD1 agrees at 10 bases. The V segment lost 2 bases and the J segment 4 bases; nucleotides outside the gene matches: 3. From germline, CDR1 is MNHEY and CDR2 SVGEGT. The CDR3 is 15 amino acids. CDR3 in amino acids: CASSYGGQGADTQYF. CDR3 DNA sequence: TGTGCCAGCAGTTACGGAGGACAGGGGGCAGATACGCAGTATTTT.

The table lists this clonotype with many counts. This chain uses TRBV7-3 with TRBJ2-3; D is possibly TRBD1 (7 bases). The CDR3 covers 15 residues. Germline V lookup: CDR1 SGHTA, CDR2 FQGTGA. The germline V and J ends were trimmed by 4 bases and 3 bases, with 14 bases remaining between them. The CDR3 nucleotides read TGTGCCAGCAGCTCTCTCGCAGGGGGGACAGATACGCAGTATTTT. Translation gives CASSSLAGGTDTQYF. Drawing the rest from reference TRBV7-3 and TRBJ2-3, the complete variable domain is GAGVSQTPSNKVTEKGKYVELRCDPISGHTALYWYRQSLGQGPEFLIYFQGTGAADDSGLPNDRFFAVRPEGSVSTLKIQRTERGDSAVYLCASSSLAGGTDTQYFGPGTRLTVL.

The sample holds many counts of this clonotype. The chain recombines TRBV7-9 with TRBJ2-7; TRBD1 is a possible D gene (7 bases). Germline V CDR1 and CDR2: SEHNR, FQNEAQ (reference sequence). The CDR3 contains 15 residues. Trimming pared 1 base from V and 7 bases from J, leaving 17 bases between. In DNA form, the CDR3 reads TGTGCCAGCAGCTTAGGACAGGGAGGCGCGGGGGAGCAGTACTTC. This gives the protein CASSLGQGGAGEQYF.

This clonotype was seen many times. V is TRBV18 and J is TRBJ1-1; D gene uncertain. Germline-derived CDR1 and CDR2 are KGHSH and LQKENI. V was trimmed by 10 bases and J by 3 bases, leaving 9 bases between them. The CDR3 spans 11 residues. The CDR3 is CATRADTEAFF. CDR3 sequence (DNA): TGTGCCACCCGAGCGGACACTGAAGCTTTCTTT. The variable domain in full, completed from reference TRBV18 and TRBJ1-1, reads NAGVMQNPRHLVRRRGQEARLRCSPMKGHSHVYWYRQLPEEGLKFMVYLQKENIIDESGMPKERFSAEFPKEGPSILRIQQVVRGDSAAYFCATRADTEAFFGQGTRLTVV.

This chain connects TRBV2 to TRBJ1-5; D is unresolved. The ends were cut back, 5 bases at V and 5 bases at J, with 10 bases in the middle. CDR3 length equals 13 residues. The germline V gene has CDR1 SNHLY and CDR2 FYNNEI. CDR3 loop: CASSFSGDQPQHF. As DNA, the CDR3 is TGTGCCAGCAGTTTCAGCGGGGATCAGCCCCAGCATTTT.

This clonotype was picked up many times. The CDR3 loop reads CSVEANGQTGYTF. In nucleotides, the CDR3 is TGCAGCGTTGAAGCAAACGGGCAGACGGGCTACACCTTC. The chain is built from TRBV29-1 and TRBJ1-2; D not certain. With 1 base removed from V and 8 bases from J, the gap between germline ends came to 14 bases. This CDR3 has 13 residues. The V gene's germline CDR1 is SQVTM and CDR2 ANQGSEA.

This clonotype came up many times. This chain connects TRBV12-3 or TRBV12-4 to TRBJ2-1, with 8 bases fitting TRBD1. The CDR3 runs to 18 residues. V dropped 2 bases and J dropped 0; count of bases not matched to a gene: 9. CDR3 protein: CASSLLAGGLSSYNEQFF. In DNA form, the CDR3 reads TGTGCCAGCAGTTTATTGGCAGGGGGCCTGAGCTCCTACAATGAGCAGTTCTTC.

The chain couples TRBV7-9 to TRBJ2-7, with 12 bases lining up with TRBD2. Germline V gives CDR1 SEHNR, CDR2 FQNEAQ (reference sequence). CDR3 length equals 14 residues. Trimming at V came to 8 bases and at J to 7 bases, leaving 9 bases not matched to a gene. CDR3 sequence: CASQNQLAGGEQYF. The CDR3 DNA sequence: TGTGCCAGCCAGAACCAACTAGCGGGAGGAGAGCAGTACTTC.

Many counts were recorded for this clonotype. The chain recombines TRBV25-1 with TRBJ2-2; 8 positions agree with TRBD1. CDR3 length: 17 amino acids. Germline V gives CDR1 MGHDK, CDR2 SYGVNS. With V trimmed by 7 bases and J by 1 base, 11 bases remained unmatched. The CDR3 DNA reads TGTGCCAGCAACGGACAGGGAGCGTTGTGGAACACCGGGGAGCTGTTTTTT. The encoded protein is CASNGQGALWNTGELFF.

This clonotype was detected ten times or more. The gene calls are TRBV21-1 and TRBJ1-1; TRBD1, the table's D call, lacks a check against the DNA. TRBV21-1 is a pseudogene. The CDR3 loop spans 15 amino acids. The CDR3 spells CASSKSRGPNTEAFF. DNA of the CDR3: TGTGCCAGCAGCAAAAGTAGGGGGCCCAACACTGAAGCTTTCTTT.

Only a few counts were recorded for this clonotype. V usage is TRBV9 and J usage is TRBJ2-7, with 8 nucleotides matching TRBD1. This CDR3 is built from 14 residues. Germline V gene sequence: CDR1 SGDLS, CDR2 YYNGEE. Trimming cost V 0 bases and J 5 bases; bases outside gene matches: 4. The CDR3 DNA is TGTGCCAGCAGCGTAGAGCAGGGGGCAAACGAGCAGTACTTC. Its translation is CASSVEQGANEQYF.

Ten or more counts support this clonotype. The gene calls are TRBV7-8 and TRBJ2-4; TRBD2 aligns across 7 bases. Germline trimming cut 5 bases from V and 9 bases from J; bases unmatched to any gene: 16. The CDR3 has 16 residues. The germline CDR1 and CDR2 sequences are SGHVS and FQNEAQ. Here the CDR3 reads CASSITSVGDVSIQYF. CDR3 bases: TGTGCCAGCAGCATAACTAGCGTAGGTGATGTGAGCATTCAGTACTTC.

This chain links TRBV28 with TRBJ2-3, with D uncertain. Per the germline V gene, CDR1 is MDHEN and CDR2 is SYDVKM. The ends were cut back, 7 bases at V and 2 bases at J, with 10 bases in the middle. The CDR3 spans 13 residues. The CDR3 coding sequence is TGTGCCAGCAATTGGGTCCCCACAGATACGCAGTATTTT. Translated: CASNWVPTDTQYF.

This clonotype occurred many times. The V and J genes are TRBV6-5 and TRBJ1-4; D is unclear. CDR1 is MNHEY, CDR2 SVGAGI, per germline. The CDR3 is 13 amino acids. V was shortened by 6 bases and J by 8 bases, with 13 bases between the two germline ends. The CDR3 DNA sequence: TGTGCCAGCAGCCGAGGGAACCCAGAAAAACTGTTTTTT. Its protein is CASSRGNPEKLFF.

This clonotype was seen repeatedly, ten times or more. The V and J genes are TRBV7-2 and TRBJ2-5, with D possibly TRBD2 on 6 matching bases. CDR1 and CDR2 from the germline V gene are SGHTA and FQGNSA. CDR3 length equals 13 residues. V was clipped by 4 bases and J by 5 bases, with 11 bases between them. The CDR3 bases are TGTGCCAGCAGCTCGAGCGGGTGGGAGACCCAGTACTTC. Protein: CASSSSGWETQYF.

This chain links TRBV6-2 or TRBV6-3 with TRBJ1-5; D is ambiguous. Germline lookup yields CDR1 MNHEY and CDR2 SVGEGT. The V end was cut by 4 bases, the J end by 3 bases, with 13 bases between. CDR3 length: 15 residues. The CDR3 coding sequence is TGTGCCAGCAGTTCCCGTGGAGCAGACAATCAGCCCCAGCATTTT. This gives the protein CASSSRGADNQPQHF.

The chain uses TRBV29-1 and TRBJ2-5; D gene ambiguous. The CDR3 extends over 13 amino acids. Germline V lookup: CDR1 SQVTM, CDR2 ANQGSEA. V was clipped by 3 bases and J by 4 bases, with 12 bases between them. CDR3: CSVDLGSLETQYF. The CDR3 region has the DNA TGCAGCGTTGATCTCGGGTCCTTAGAGACCCAGTACTTC.

The table lists this clonotype with a few counts. The CDR3 DNA is TGCAGTGCTAGAGATCCAACAGGGGTTGGTCAGCCCCAGCATTTT. Translation gives CSARDPTGVGQPQHF. V and J are TRBV20-1 and TRBJ1-5; TRBD1 agrees at 7 bases. Unmatched junction bases numbered 8, after V lost 0 bases and J lost 6 bases. The V gene's germline CDR1 is DFQATT and CDR2 SNEGSKA (reference sequence). The CDR3 consists of 15 residues.

Only a few counts were recorded for this clonotype. CDR3 DNA: TGCAGTGCTAGACTGACAGGGAATAGCAATCAGCCCCAGCATTTT. Translated: CSARLTGNSNQPQHF. The gene calls are TRBV20-1 and TRBJ1-5; TRBD1 aligns across 7 bases. J gave up 0 bases and V 2 bases, and 4 bases lay outside the gene matches. CDR3 length: 15 residues. Per germline, CDR1 DFQATT and CDR2 SNEGSKA (reference sequence).

This clonotype showed up many times. The genes are TRBV19 and TRBJ2-3; perhaps D is TRBD1 or TRBD2 (5 bases each). This CDR3 is 14 amino acids long. CDR1 LNHDA and CDR2 SQIVND come from the germline V gene (reference sequence). Trimming pared 7 bases from V and 1 base from J, leaving 12 bases between. The CDR3 is CASTPLGGTDTQYF. Here the CDR3 DNA reads TGTGCCAGTACCCCCCTGGGGGGCACAGATACGCAGTATTTT.

The gene calls are TRBV28 and TRBJ2-7, with 10 bases aligning to TRBD1. V gave up 5 bases and J gave up 4 bases; unmatched junction bases: 8. CDR3 length equals 15 residues. Germline CDR1 is MDHEN and CDR2 is SYDVKM. CDR3 in DNA: TGTGCCAGCAGTGGAACCGGGACAGGGGCATACGAGCAGTACTTC. As protein: CASSGTGTGAYEQYF.

The chain carries TRBV5-1 and TRBJ2-3; TRBD2 might be the D (6 bases). The CDR3 length is 13 residues. Germline values: CDR1 SGHRS, CDR2 YFSETQ. Trimming stripped 4 bases from V and 4 bases from J, with 10 bases between. The CDR3 DNA is TGCGCCAGCAGCCCGGGAGACTCAGATACGCAGTATTTT. It specifies CASSPGDSDTQYF.

The table lists this clonotype with a count of one. This chain connects TRBV28 to TRBJ2-2; 7 bases align to TRBD1. CDR1 MDHEN and CDR2 SYDVKM come from the germline V gene. With 7 bases clipped from V and 9 bases from J, the junction kept 11 bases outside the gene matches. The length of the CDR3 is 14 residues. The CDR3 coding sequence is TGTGCCAGCATTCGGGACAGTAAACACCGGGAGCTGTTTTTT. The encoded protein is CASIRDSKHRELFF.

The table lists this clonotype with many counts. The CDR3 DNA reads TGTGCCAGCTCCGTAGGGACTACCTCCTACAATGAGCAGTTCTTC. Its translation is CASSVGTTSYNEQFF. The chain is built from TRBV2 and TRBJ2-1, with 7 bases fitting TRBD2. This CDR3 spans 15 amino acids. V was pared by 8 bases and J by 0 bases, with 7 bases of the junction left unmatched. Germline CDR1 and CDR2: SNHLY and FYNNEI.

The chain has TRBV20-1 and TRBJ1-6, with D perhaps matching TRBD1 (6 bases). This CDR3 region has 18 residues. V lost 2 bases and J 10 bases, leaving 27 bases between the germline ends. Per germline, CDR1 DFQATT and CDR2 SNEGSKA (reference sequence). The CDR3 protein is CSARPPGRPRTGGSPLHF. The CDR3 DNA follows: TGCAGTGCTAGACCCCCGGGGAGGCCCCGAACCGGGGGCTCACCCCTCCACTTT.

The chain joins TRBV5-1 to TRBJ2-1; D is undetermined. The CDR3 has 15 residues. V lost 0 bases to trimming and J lost 8 bases, with 15 bases between them. Germline assignment: CDR1 SGHRS and CDR2 YFSETQ. CDR3 region: CASSLARRRGDEQFF. The CDR3 DNA follows: TGCGCCAGCAGCTTGGCTCGCAGGAGAGGCGATGAGCAGTTCTTC.

This clonotype was recorded a few times. The V gene is TRBV11-2, the J gene TRBJ2-5, with 13 bases lining up with TRBD2. This CDR3 has 15 residues. The J segment lost 3 bases and the V segment lost 5 bases, leaving 3 bases of the junction unmatched. Per the germline V gene, CDR1 is SGHAT and CDR2 is FQNNGV. Written as DNA, the CDR3 is TGTGCCAGCAGCCCGGGACTAGCGGGAAAAGAGACCCAGTACTTC. Translating it yields CASSPGLAGKETQYF.

This clonotype was picked up many times. The chain links TRBV7-9 to TRBJ1-1; 7 nucleotides agree with TRBD1. V gave up 2 bases and J gave up 3 bases; unmatched junction bases: 0. CDR1 SEHNR and CDR2 FQNEAQ come from the germline V gene (reference sequence). The CDR3 has 13 residues. The chain's CDR3 is CASSLTGDTEAFF. The DNA of the CDR3 is TGTGCCAGCAGCTTAACAGGGGACACTGAAGCTTTCTTT.

The chain joins TRBV3-1 to TRBJ2-3, with D hard to call. Germline CDR1 is LGHDT and CDR2 is YNNKEL (reference sequence). V shed 7 bases and J shed 5 bases, with 7 bases lying between them. The CDR3 spans 11 residues. In DNA, the CDR3 is TGTGCCAGCAAGACATTAGATACGCAGTATTTT. Its translation is CASKTLDTQYF.